These T cell receptor beta chains were read from a single sample in a study of immune evolution from preneoplasia to lung adenocarcinoma. TCRdb keeps only in-frame clones here, not all; method: immunoSEQ multiplex PCR. The sample consists of 11,000 to 15,000 clones, 65% to 90% of them appearing once. The specimen was FFPE lung adenocarcinoma in situ tissue. Receptors were obtained from a donor older than 65 with lung adenocarcinoma. CDR3s include the opening cysteine and the closing phenylalanine or tryptophan. The order of the fields is D gene, clone size, J gene, V gene, CDR3 protein, CDR3 DNA. A D gene is named only where the DNA matches it firmly. Size is omitted from some rows. Given values are once, few, many or a class for expanded clones.

d_call: .; clone_size: .; j_call: TRBJ1-2; v_call: TRBV5-5; cdr3_aa: CASSSAQGVTRGYTF; cdr3_nt: TGTGCCAGCAGCTCGGCACAGGGAGTTACGCGGGGCTACACCTTC
d_call: .; clone_size: .; j_call: TRBJ2-7; v_call: TRBV18; cdr3_aa: CASSPRGNEQYF; cdr3_nt: TGTGCCAGCTCACCAAGAGGTAACGAGCAGTACTTC
d_call: .; clone_size: .; j_call: TRBJ1-4; v_call: TRBV6-5; cdr3_aa: CASSVLIHEKLFF; cdr3_nt: TGTGCCAGCAGTGTGTTGATTCATGAAAAACTGTTTTTT
d_call: .; clone_size: .; j_call: TRBJ2-7; v_call: TRBV5-1; cdr3_aa: CASRVVGYEQYF; cdr3_nt: TGCGCCAGCAGGGTCGTGGGCTACGAGCAGTACTTC
d_call: TRBD2; clone_size: .; j_call: TRBJ2-2; v_call: TRBV9; cdr3_aa: CASSPRGSGRAGELFF; cdr3_nt: TGTGCCAGCAGCCCAAGAGGTAGCGGGAGGGCCGGGGAGCTGTTTTTT
d_call: .; clone_size: .; j_call: TRBJ1-2; v_call: TRBV9; cdr3_aa: CASSVEGDYGYTF; cdr3_nt: TGTGCCAGCAGCGTAGAAGGGGATTATGGCTACACCTTC
d_call: .; clone_size: .; j_call: TRBJ1-1; v_call: TRBV5-6; cdr3_aa: CASSSYLSSREAFF; cdr3_nt: TGTGCCAGCAGCTCCTACCTATCCTCACGCGAAGCTTTCTTT
d_call: .; clone_size: .; j_call: TRBJ1-6; v_call: TRBV7-6; cdr3_aa: CASSSLGYNSPLHF; cdr3_nt: TGTGCCAGCAGCTCCCTCGGGTATAATTCACCCCTCCACTTT
d_call: .; clone_size: .; j_call: TRBJ2-7; v_call: TRBV7-9; cdr3_aa: CATGGQTYEQYF; cdr3_nt: TGTGCCACGGGGGGACAAACCTACGAGCAGTACTTC
d_call: .; clone_size: .; j_call: TRBJ2-5; v_call: TRBV29-1; cdr3_aa: CSVERGPETQYF; cdr3_nt: TGCAGCGTTGAACGCGGACCAGAGACCCAGTACTTC
d_call: TRBD2; clone_size: .; j_call: TRBJ2-3; v_call: TRBV29-1; cdr3_aa: CSVERRESDTQYF; cdr3_nt: TGCAGCGTTGAAAGGCGGGAGTCCGATACGCAGTATTTT
d_call: .; clone_size: .; j_call: TRBJ1-1; v_call: TRBV6-5; cdr3_aa: CASSHRGRRDTEAFF; cdr3_nt: TGTGCCAGCAGTCACCGGGGCCGGAGGGACACTGAAGCTTTCTTT
d_call: TRBD2; clone_size: .; j_call: TRBJ2-1; v_call: TRBV2; cdr3_aa: CARSRDYNPNEQFF; cdr3_nt: TGTGCCAGAAGCCGGGACTATAATCCCAATGAGCAGTTCTTC
d_call: .; clone_size: .; j_call: TRBJ2-7; v_call: TRBV7-8; cdr3_aa: CASSLSQVGSYEQYF; cdr3_nt: TGTGCCAGCAGTTTGTCACAGGTCGGATCCTACGAGCAGTACTTC
d_call: .; clone_size: .; j_call: TRBJ1-5; v_call: TRBV19; cdr3_aa: CASSFGVGQPQHF; cdr3_nt: TGTGCCAGTAGCTTCGGGGTTGGACAGCCCCAGCATTTT
d_call: TRBD2; clone_size: .; j_call: TRBJ2-1; v_call: TRBV28; cdr3_aa: CASSLSGRAYNEQFF; cdr3_nt: TGTGCCAGCAGTCTCAGCGGGAGGGCCTATAATGAGCAGTTCTTC
d_call: .; clone_size: .; j_call: TRBJ1-3; v_call: TRBV18; cdr3_aa: CASSPTSDRSSGNTIYF; cdr3_nt: TGTGCCAGCTCACCTACCTCCGACCGTAGCTCTGGAAACACCATATATTTT
d_call: TRBD2; clone_size: .; j_call: TRBJ2-2; v_call: TRBV11-3; cdr3_aa: CASSSRGGRTGELFF; cdr3_nt: TGTGCCAGCAGCTCCCGCGGGGGGCGCACCGGGGAGCTGTTTTTT
d_call: TRBD1; clone_size: few; j_call: TRBJ1-1; v_call: TRBV18; cdr3_aa: CASSPPRGLDTEAFF; cdr3_nt: TGTGCCAGCTCACCACCGAGGGGGCTCGACACTGAAGCTTTCTTT
d_call: TRBD1; clone_size: .; j_call: TRBJ1-4; v_call: TRBV19; cdr3_aa: CATADRDEKLFF; cdr3_nt: TGTGCCACAGCTGACAGGGACGAAAAACTGTTTTTT
d_call: .; clone_size: .; j_call: TRBJ1-2; v_call: TRBV6-6; cdr3_aa: CASSYYPSPGGYTF; cdr3_nt: TGTGCTAGCAGTTACTACCCCTCTCCGGGCGGCTACACCTTC
d_call: .; clone_size: .; j_call: TRBJ2-1; v_call: TRBV28; cdr3_aa: CASSFRRLAHNEQFF; cdr3_nt: TGTGCCAGCAGTTTTAGGCGTCTTGCCCACAATGAGCAGTTCTTC
d_call: .; clone_size: once; j_call: TRBJ1-1; v_call: TRBV7-6; cdr3_aa: CASSLLQGTEAFF; cdr3_nt: TGTGCCAGCAGCTTATTACAAGGCACTGAAGCTTTCTTT
d_call: .; clone_size: .; j_call: TRBJ2-1; v_call: TRBV5-6; cdr3_aa: CASSPYDGSSYNEQFF; cdr3_nt: TGTGCCAGCAGCCCCTACGACGGCTCCTCCTACAATGAGCAGTTCTTC
d_call: .; clone_size: .; j_call: TRBJ2-5; v_call: TRBV29-1; cdr3_aa: CSVEYSRETQYF; cdr3_nt: TGCAGCGTTGAGTACTCCAGAGAGACCCAGTACTTC
d_call: TRBD1; clone_size: .; j_call: TRBJ1-2; v_call: TRBV5-1; cdr3_aa: CASSLGAGTGVHGYTF; cdr3_nt: TGCGCCAGCAGCTTGGGGGCCGGGACAGGGGTACATGGCTACACCTTC
d_call: TRBD1; clone_size: .; j_call: TRBJ2-5; v_call: TRBV5-4; cdr3_aa: CASSLVIRGQGWGETQYF; cdr3_nt: TGTGCCAGCAGCTTGGTTATCCGAGGACAGGGATGGGGGGAGACCCAGTACTTC
d_call: TRBD1; clone_size: .; j_call: TRBJ2-4; v_call: TRBV28; cdr3_aa: CASSSGGLNIQYF; cdr3_nt: TGTGCCAGCAGTTCAGGGGGCTTAAACATTCAGTACTTC
d_call: .; clone_size: .; j_call: TRBJ2-1; v_call: TRBV29-1; cdr3_aa: CSVEVSPQGDEQFF; cdr3_nt: TGCAGCGTTGAAGTTTCCCCACAGGGCGATGAGCAGTTCTTC
d_call: TRBD1; clone_size: .; j_call: TRBJ1-2; v_call: TRBV6-1; cdr3_aa: CASSVYGTDVNYGYTF; cdr3_nt: TGTGCCAGCAGTGTATACGGGACAGATGTGAACTATGGCTACACCTTC
d_call: TRBD1; clone_size: .; j_call: TRBJ1-6; v_call: TRBV28; cdr3_aa: CASRRQGNSPLHF; cdr3_nt: TGTGCCAGCAGACGACAGGGTAATTCACCCCTCCACTTT
d_call: .; clone_size: once; j_call: TRBJ1-2; v_call: TRBV6-6; cdr3_aa: CATNSVAYGYTF; cdr3_nt: TGTGCCACCAACAGTGTTGCTTATGGCTACACCTTC
d_call: TRBD1; clone_size: .; j_call: TRBJ1-1; v_call: TRBV6-5; cdr3_aa: CASSPDRDTEAFF; cdr3_nt: TGTGCCAGCAGCCCAGACAGGGACACTGAAGCTTTCTTT
d_call: .; clone_size: .; j_call: TRBJ2-3; v_call: TRBV7-3; cdr3_aa: CASSLSSTDTQYF; cdr3_nt: TGTGCCAGCAGCCTCTCTAGCACAGATACGCAGTATTTT
d_call: .; clone_size: .; j_call: TRBJ1-5; v_call: TRBV19; cdr3_aa: CASSAPRTDSNQPQHF; cdr3_nt: TGTGCCAGTAGTGCCCCCCGGACGGATAGCAATCAGCCCCAGCATTTT
d_call: .; clone_size: .; j_call: TRBJ1-5; v_call: TRBV28; cdr3_aa: CASSTRPGYNQPQHF; cdr3_nt: TGTGCCAGCAGTACTAGACCGGGTTACAATCAGCCCCAGCATTTT
d_call: TRBD2; clone_size: .; j_call: TRBJ2-1; v_call: TRBV4-1; cdr3_aa: CASSQRLSGRVSEQFF; cdr3_nt: TGCGCCAGCAGCCAGCGCTTGAGCGGGAGAGTGAGTGAGCAGTTCTTC
d_call: TRBD1; clone_size: .; j_call: TRBJ1-1; v_call: TRBV29-1; cdr3_aa: CSVSQGGQNTEAFF; cdr3_nt: TGCAGCGTTTCACAGGGGGGACAGAACACTGAAGCTTTCTTT
d_call: TRBD1; clone_size: .; j_call: TRBJ2-1; v_call: TRBV5-1; cdr3_aa: CASGQDRAYNEQFF; cdr3_nt: TGCGCCAGCGGACAGGACAGGGCCTACAATGAGCAGTTCTTC
d_call: TRBD2; clone_size: .; j_call: TRBJ2-5; v_call: TRBV11-2; cdr3_aa: CASSSQPTGGWTQYF; cdr3_nt: TGTGCCAGCAGCTCCCAGCCGACGGGAGGATGGACCCAGTACTTC
d_call: .; clone_size: .; j_call: TRBJ2-7; v_call: TRBV25-1; cdr3_aa: CASSRQYYEQYF; cdr3_nt: TGTGCCAGCAGTAGGCAATACTACGAGCAGTACTTC
d_call: .; clone_size: .; j_call: TRBJ2-7; v_call: TRBV5-4; cdr3_aa: CASSLSAGTHEQYF; cdr3_nt: TGTGCCAGCAGCTTATCCGCAGGGACCCACGAGCAGTACTTC
d_call: TRBD1; clone_size: .; j_call: TRBJ1-2; v_call: TRBV9; cdr3_aa: CASSVGPGQGAEGYTF; cdr3_nt: TGTGCCAGCAGCGTAGGTCCAGGACAGGGGGCGGAAGGCTACACCTTC
d_call: .; clone_size: .; j_call: TRBJ1-5; v_call: TRBV10-3; cdr3_aa: CAISEFLGYSNQPQHF; cdr3_nt: TGTGCCATCAGTGAGTTCCTGGGATATAGCAATCAGCCCCAGCATTTT
d_call: .; clone_size: .; j_call: TRBJ1-1; v_call: TRBV7-8; cdr3_aa: CASSPDGEGTEAFF; cdr3_nt: TGTGCCAGCAGCCCCGACGGGGAGGGCACTGAAGCTTTCTTT
d_call: TRBD2; clone_size: .; j_call: TRBJ2-2; v_call: TRBV9; cdr3_aa: CASSNRIGTSGTGELFF; cdr3_nt: TGTGCCAGCAGCAACAGGATAGGGACTAGCGGGACCGGGGAGCTGTTTTTT
d_call: .; clone_size: .; j_call: TRBJ1-3; v_call: TRBV18; cdr3_aa: CASSPEGNTIYF; cdr3_nt: TGTGCCAGCTCACCGGAAGGAAACACCATATATTTT
d_call: TRBD1; clone_size: .; j_call: TRBJ2-1; v_call: TRBV11-1; cdr3_aa: CASRPRTGRIEQFF; cdr3_nt: TGTGCCAGCAGACCACGGACAGGCCGTATTGAGCAGTTCTTC
d_call: .; clone_size: .; j_call: TRBJ1-1; v_call: TRBV10-3; cdr3_aa: CAISLGNTEAFF; cdr3_nt: TGTGCCATCAGTCTTGGGAACACTGAAGCTTTCTTT
d_call: .; clone_size: .; j_call: TRBJ2-3; v_call: TRBV7-9; cdr3_aa: CASSGTEGTDTQYF; cdr3_nt: TGTGCCAGCAGCGGGACGGAAGGCACAGATACGCAGTATTTT
d_call: TRBD2; clone_size: .; j_call: TRBJ2-7; v_call: TRBV11-2; cdr3_aa: CASSLGGGDEQYF; cdr3_nt: TGTGCCAGCAGCTTAGGTGGGGGGGACGAGCAGTACTTC
d_call: TRBD1; clone_size: .; j_call: TRBJ2-7; v_call: TRBV2; cdr3_aa: CASRTSRGTGLSYEQYF; cdr3_nt: TGTGCCAGCAGGACCTCTCGTGGGACAGGGCTCTCCTACGAGCAGTACTTC
d_call: .; clone_size: .; j_call: TRBJ1-5; v_call: TRBV19; cdr3_aa: CATSPSGLDSNQPQHF; cdr3_nt: TGTGCCACCTCCCCCTCCGGACTTGATAGCAATCAGCCCCAGCATTTT
d_call: .; clone_size: once; j_call: TRBJ2-1; v_call: TRBV5-1; cdr3_aa: CASSSQGDSGNEQFF; cdr3_nt: TGCGCCAGCAGCTCACAAGGGGATTCCGGCAATGAGCAGTTCTTC